This entry lists 28 T cell receptor beta chains sequenced from one sample in a study of cytomegalovirus exposure and HLA in healthy donors. It was with 60 Vbeta and 13 Jbeta primers that the PCR ran. Sequenced by immunoSEQ multiplex PCR; TCRdb stores in-frame clones only, minus some. The repertoire has 100,000 to 150,000 clones, approximately 78% of them found once; the top ten carry around 5.8%. Sequenced sample: PBMCs. The receptors were sampled from a woman between 40 and 55 years old in good health and CMV-seronegative.

The chain recombines TRBV11-2 with TRBJ2-7, with D perhaps TRBD1 (6 bases). The germline gives CDR1 SGHAT, CDR2 FQNNGV. CDR3 length equals 13 residues. Trimming cost V 6 bases and J 4 bases, with 13 bases left between them. The CDR3 nucleotides read TGTGCCAGCAGGTCTACAGGGTTGTACGAGCAGTACTTC. This sequence encodes CASRSTGLYEQYF.

In this sample, this clone turned up a few times. This chain connects TRBV5-1 to TRBJ1-2, with D possibly TRBD1 on 5 matching bases. Germline V CDR1 and CDR2: SGHRS, YFSETQ. V lost 6 bases, J lost 2 bases, and 20 bases lay in between. This CDR3 is built from 16 residues. This CDR3 is CASMGPFSGGNYGYTF. CDR3 in DNA: TGCGCCAGCATGGGGCCGTTTTCGGGGGGAAACTATGGCTACACCTTC.

This clone was counted a single time. The chain links TRBV27 to TRBJ1-4, with no clear D. V lost 6 bases and J lost 0, with 14 bases in between. The CDR3 contains 16 residues. Germline-derived CDR1 and CDR2 are MNHEY and SMNVEV (reference sequence). This CDR3 is CASSPYAGATNEKLFF. The CDR3 nucleotides are TGTGCCAGCAGCCCCTACGCCGGTGCAACTAATGAAAAACTGTTTTTT.

The chain employs TRBV5-1 and TRBJ2-5; 16 nucleotides line up with TRBD2. Germline CDR1 and CDR2: SGHRS and YFSETQ. The CDR3 is made up of 18 amino acids. Trimming cost V 0 bases and J 5 bases; bases outside gene matches: 7. CDR3 amino acids: CASSLGGTSGRDGETQYF. CDR3 nucleotides: TGCGCCAGCAGCTTGGGGGGGACTAGCGGGAGGGATGGGGAGACCCAGTACTTC.

CDR3 loop: CASSLGGQTGHGYTF. CDR3 bases: TGCGCCAGCAGCTTGGGGGGACAGACAGGGCACGGCTACACCTTC. V usage is TRBV5-1 and J usage is TRBJ1-2; the match to TRBD1 covers 7 bases. With V trimmed by 0 bases and J by 8 bases, 10 bases remained unmatched. The CDR3 consists of 15 residues. The germline gives CDR1 SGHRS, CDR2 YFSETQ.

V is TRBV25-1 and J is TRBJ1-1; possibly TRBD1 for D (6 bases). The germline V and J ends were trimmed by 5 bases and 6 bases, with 10 bases remaining between them. The CDR3 loop spans 12 amino acids. In germline, CDR1 is MGHDK, CDR2 SYGVNS. As DNA, the CDR3 is TGTGCCAGCAGTCTTCCAGGGGCTGAAGCTTTCTTT. Protein: CASSLPGAEAFF.

The rearrangement links TRBV10-3 to TRBJ1-1; D remains unclear. CDR3 length: 11 residues. Germline values: CDR1 ENHRY, CDR2 SYGVKD. Trimming cost V 8 bases and J 5 bases, with 9 bases left between them. CDR3 in DNA: TGTGCCATCCTCCGGGAGACTGAAGCTTTCTTT. It specifies CAILRETEAFF.

The rearrangement joins TRBV9 to TRBJ2-3; a possible D gene is TRBD1 (5 bases). The germline V gene has CDR1 SGDLS and CDR2 YYNGEE. CDR3 size: 13 residues. The V end lost 0 bases, the J end lost 4 bases, and 6 bases lay between the germline ends. The CDR3 reads CASSVGRADTQYF. In DNA form, the CDR3 reads TGTGCCAGCAGCGTAGGCAGGGCAGATACGCAGTATTTT.

The CDR3 spells CASSLETSLLGSAYEQYF. In nucleotides, the CDR3 is TGTGCCAGCAGCTTGGAGACTAGCCTACTAGGATCGGCCTACGAGCAGTACTTC. This chain links TRBV7-8 with TRBJ2-5; the match to TRBD2 covers 7 bases. The J call may be mistaken, given a closer DNA end match to TRBJ2-7. Germline lookup yields CDR1 SGHVS and CDR2 FQNEAQ. This CDR3 region has 18 residues.

In its sample, this clone was seen once. This chain uses TRBV2 with TRBJ1-5, with D perhaps matching TRBD1 (6 bases). The CDR3 loop spans 14 amino acids. V dropped 6 bases and J dropped 4 bases, with 13 bases sitting between them. Germline V CDR1 and CDR2: SNHLY, FYNNEI. Here the CDR3 DNA reads TGTGCCAGCAGAGGGGGTGGCTCGAATCAGCCCCAGCATTTT. Translating it yields CASRGGGSNQPQHF.

This chain links TRBV19 with TRBJ2-5, with a possible D match to TRBD2 (5 bases). The CDR3 loop spans 12 amino acids. Per germline, CDR1 LNHDA and CDR2 SQIVND (reference sequence). V lost 6 bases and J lost 4, with 9 bases in between. CDR3 region: CASSRDSETQYF. The CDR3 DNA reads TGTGCCAGTAGCCGGGATTCAGAGACCCAGTACTTC.

This chain uses TRBV6-6 with TRBJ2-7, with 9 bases identical to TRBD1. The trim removed 6 bases at V and 2 bases at J, leaving 5 bases unmatched. The germline V gene has CDR1 MNHNY and CDR2 SVGAGI (reference sequence). This CDR3 region has 14 residues. The CDR3 nucleotides read TGTGCCAGCAGAACCGGGACAGGGACCTACGAGCAGTACTTC. Its translation: CASRTGTGTYEQYF.

V and J are TRBV5-1 and TRBJ2-1; 16 bases are shared with TRBD2. From germline, CDR1 is SGHRS and CDR2 YFSETQ. The CDR3 contains 16 residues. The V segment lost 4 bases and the J segment 9 bases; nucleotides outside the gene matches: 7. The CDR3 is CASSTGTSGREGEQFF. In nucleotides, the CDR3 is TGCGCCAGCAGCACTGGGACTAGCGGGAGGGAAGGTGAGCAGTTCTTC.

This chain's CDR3 is CASSLRGGASTDTQYF. CDR3 bases: TGTGCCAGCAGCTTAAGAGGTGGGGCTAGCACAGATACGCAGTATTTT. The V and J genes are TRBV11-3 and TRBJ2-3; D may be TRBD1 (5 bases). Per the germline V gene, CDR1 is SGHNT and CDR2 is YENEEA. V lost 2 bases, J lost 0 bases, and 12 bases lay in between. The CDR3 sequence is 16 residues long.

The chain has TRBV28 and TRBJ1-1; 7 nucleotides match TRBD1. Germline V gene data show CDR1 as MDHEN and CDR2 as SYDVKM. J was trimmed by 1 base and V by 6 bases; bases with no gene match: 11. This CDR3 comprises 16 residues. CDR3 sequence reads: CASRTGWGDRNTEAFF. The CDR3 DNA follows: TGTGCCAGCAGGACGGGATGGGGGGACAGGAACACTGAAGCTTTCTTT.

In this sample, this clone turned up once. The rearrangement links TRBV6-5 to TRBJ1-6, with D maybe TRBD1 (6 bases). Germline assignment: CDR1 MNHEY and CDR2 SVGAGI. The CDR3 is 15 residues long. Trimming cost V 6 bases and J 3 bases, with 12 bases left between them. CDR3 sequence: CASSPRQVYNSPLHF. DNA of the CDR3: TGTGCCAGCAGCCCTCGACAGGTCTATAATTCACCCCTCCACTTT.

This clone was observed a few times. The chain combines TRBV19 with TRBJ1-2; 7 bases fit TRBD1. V was pared by 5 bases and J by 1 base, with 10 bases of the junction left unmatched. From germline, CDR1 is LNHDA and CDR2 SQIVND (reference sequence). The length of the CDR3 is 16 residues. In DNA form, the CDR3 reads TGTGCCAGTAGTGTCGCGGGAGGGGGCCTTAACTATGGCTACACCTTC. As protein: CASSVAGGGLNYGYTF.

V gene TRBV25-1 combines with J gene TRBJ2-2; a weak D match, TRBD1 (5 bases). V shed 7 bases and J shed 0 bases, with 18 bases lying between them. CDR1 and CDR2 from the germline V gene are MGHDK and SYGVNS. This CDR3 comprises 17 residues. CDR3 sequence: CASTPTGRASNTGELFF. The CDR3 DNA sequence: TGTGCCAGCACCCCAACTGGCAGGGCCTCGAACACCGGGGAGCTGTTTTTT.

The rearrangement links TRBV7-2 to TRBJ2-6; weak D call: TRBD2 (5 bases). Between the trimmed V and J ends, which lost 2 bases and 4 bases, there was a span of 12 bases. Looked up from germline, CDR1 is SGHTA and CDR2 is FQGNSA. The CDR3 sequence is 16 residues long. The CDR3 coding sequence is TGTGCCAGCAGCTTACTGGCAGCGGCAGGGGCCAACGTCCTGACTTTC. Translated: CASSLLAAAGANVLTF.

This chain links TRBV5-1 with TRBJ1-2, with 7 bases identical to TRBD1. The CDR3 loop spans 14 amino acids. From germline, CDR1 is SGHRS and CDR2 YFSETQ. The ends lost 3 bases at V and 2 bases at J; junction bases unmatched: 4. The CDR3, as DNA: TGCGCCAGCAGCTCACTACAGGGGAACTATGGCTACACCTTC. Its translation is CASSSLQGNYGYTF.

CDR3 DNA: TGTGCCAGCAGTTGGGACACTGACGAAGCTTTCTTT. It encodes CASSWDTDEAFF. The genes are TRBV28 and TRBJ1-1; D is possibly TRBD1 (6 bases). The CDR3 length is 12 residues. The V gene's germline CDR1 is MDHEN and CDR2 SYDVKM. Trimming removed 4 bases at V and 8 bases at J, with 11 bases between.

V is TRBV6-5 and J is TRBJ2-5; D possibly corresponds to TRBD2 (5 bases). Per the germline V gene, CDR1 is MNHEY and CDR2 is SVGAGI. Trimming shortened V by 0 bases and J by 5 bases, and 7 bases separated the two germline ends. The CDR3 consists of 13 residues. CDR3 amino acids: CASSYSWRETQYF. The CDR3 nucleotides are TGTGCCAGCAGTTACTCTTGGAGGGAGACCCAGTACTTC.

As for this clone: Relative to the germline gene, one junction end is altered; a read error may explain this. The V call is TRBV7-7, the J call TRBJ2-1; 11 bases are shared with TRBD2. Germline CDR1 and CDR2: SSHAT and FNYEAQ (reference sequence). The CDR3 extends over 15 amino acids. DNA for the CDR3: TGTGCTAGCAGCTTAGCACTAGCGGGAGTCAATGAGCAGTTCTTC. Translation: CASSLALAGVNEQFF.

The J gene is TRBJ2-3, the V gene TRBV19, with 10 bases matching TRBD2. The CDR3 is made up of 16 amino acids. Germline trimming cut 3 bases from V and 2 bases from J; bases unmatched to any gene: 5. CDR1 and CDR2 from the germline V gene are LNHDA and SQIVND (reference sequence). CDR3 sequence reads: CASSIASGSSTDTQYF. In nucleotides, the CDR3 is TGTGCCAGTAGTATTGCTAGCGGGAGTTCCACAGATACGCAGTATTTT.

The chain combines TRBV11-2 with TRBJ2-5; 9 nucleotides align to TRBD2. This CDR3 is 15 amino acids long. Germline V CDR1 and CDR2: SGHAT, FQNNGV. With 6 bases clipped from V and 4 bases from J, the junction kept 9 bases outside the gene matches. The CDR3 is CASREGLARGETQYF. CDR3 in DNA: TGTGCCAGCAGGGAGGGACTAGCCAGGGGAGAGACCCAGTACTTC.

This clone turned up a few times. The chain couples TRBV5-6 to TRBJ2-2; 7 bases map to TRBD1. V dropped 3 bases and J dropped 4; count of bases not matched to a gene: 12. The CDR3 is 17 residues long. CDR1 is SGHDT and CDR2 is YYEEEE in the germline V gene. The CDR3 here is CASSSRLTGVGTGELFF. For the CDR3, the DNA is TGTGCCAGCAGCTCCAGACTCACAGGGGTGGGCACCGGGGAGCTGTTTTTT.

The chain joins TRBV5-1 to TRBJ1-2, with 7 bases lining up with TRBD1. CDR3 length equals 14 residues. Germline CDR1 and CDR2: SGHRS and YFSETQ. After removal of 1 base from V and 8 bases from J, the junction contained 8 bases not matched to a gene. CDR3: CASSLNRQGGGYTF. DNA for the CDR3: TGCGCCAGCAGCTTGAATCGACAGGGAGGCGGCTACACCTTC.

The chain has TRBV7-2 and TRBJ2-4; D not resolved. CDR1 SGHTA and CDR2 FQGNSA come from the germline V gene. V was trimmed by 0 bases and J by 0 bases, leaving 9 bases between them. The CDR3 extends over 16 amino acids. DNA for the CDR3: TGTGCCAGCAGCTTAGCAGTATCACTAGCCAAAAACATTCAGTACTTC. Encoded protein: CASSLAVSLAKNIQYF.